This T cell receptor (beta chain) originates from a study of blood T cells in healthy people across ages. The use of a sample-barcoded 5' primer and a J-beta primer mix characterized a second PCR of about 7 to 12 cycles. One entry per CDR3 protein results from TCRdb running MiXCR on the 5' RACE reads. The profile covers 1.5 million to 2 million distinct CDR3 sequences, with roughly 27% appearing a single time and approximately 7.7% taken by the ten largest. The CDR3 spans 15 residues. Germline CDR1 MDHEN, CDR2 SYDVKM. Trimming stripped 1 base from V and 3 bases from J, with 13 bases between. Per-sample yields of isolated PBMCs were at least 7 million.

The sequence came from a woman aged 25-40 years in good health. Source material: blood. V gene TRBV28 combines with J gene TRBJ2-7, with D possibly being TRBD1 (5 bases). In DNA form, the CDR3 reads TGTGCCAGCAGTTTATTATCAGGGATCAGCTACGAGCAGTACTTC. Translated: CASSLLSGISYEQYF.